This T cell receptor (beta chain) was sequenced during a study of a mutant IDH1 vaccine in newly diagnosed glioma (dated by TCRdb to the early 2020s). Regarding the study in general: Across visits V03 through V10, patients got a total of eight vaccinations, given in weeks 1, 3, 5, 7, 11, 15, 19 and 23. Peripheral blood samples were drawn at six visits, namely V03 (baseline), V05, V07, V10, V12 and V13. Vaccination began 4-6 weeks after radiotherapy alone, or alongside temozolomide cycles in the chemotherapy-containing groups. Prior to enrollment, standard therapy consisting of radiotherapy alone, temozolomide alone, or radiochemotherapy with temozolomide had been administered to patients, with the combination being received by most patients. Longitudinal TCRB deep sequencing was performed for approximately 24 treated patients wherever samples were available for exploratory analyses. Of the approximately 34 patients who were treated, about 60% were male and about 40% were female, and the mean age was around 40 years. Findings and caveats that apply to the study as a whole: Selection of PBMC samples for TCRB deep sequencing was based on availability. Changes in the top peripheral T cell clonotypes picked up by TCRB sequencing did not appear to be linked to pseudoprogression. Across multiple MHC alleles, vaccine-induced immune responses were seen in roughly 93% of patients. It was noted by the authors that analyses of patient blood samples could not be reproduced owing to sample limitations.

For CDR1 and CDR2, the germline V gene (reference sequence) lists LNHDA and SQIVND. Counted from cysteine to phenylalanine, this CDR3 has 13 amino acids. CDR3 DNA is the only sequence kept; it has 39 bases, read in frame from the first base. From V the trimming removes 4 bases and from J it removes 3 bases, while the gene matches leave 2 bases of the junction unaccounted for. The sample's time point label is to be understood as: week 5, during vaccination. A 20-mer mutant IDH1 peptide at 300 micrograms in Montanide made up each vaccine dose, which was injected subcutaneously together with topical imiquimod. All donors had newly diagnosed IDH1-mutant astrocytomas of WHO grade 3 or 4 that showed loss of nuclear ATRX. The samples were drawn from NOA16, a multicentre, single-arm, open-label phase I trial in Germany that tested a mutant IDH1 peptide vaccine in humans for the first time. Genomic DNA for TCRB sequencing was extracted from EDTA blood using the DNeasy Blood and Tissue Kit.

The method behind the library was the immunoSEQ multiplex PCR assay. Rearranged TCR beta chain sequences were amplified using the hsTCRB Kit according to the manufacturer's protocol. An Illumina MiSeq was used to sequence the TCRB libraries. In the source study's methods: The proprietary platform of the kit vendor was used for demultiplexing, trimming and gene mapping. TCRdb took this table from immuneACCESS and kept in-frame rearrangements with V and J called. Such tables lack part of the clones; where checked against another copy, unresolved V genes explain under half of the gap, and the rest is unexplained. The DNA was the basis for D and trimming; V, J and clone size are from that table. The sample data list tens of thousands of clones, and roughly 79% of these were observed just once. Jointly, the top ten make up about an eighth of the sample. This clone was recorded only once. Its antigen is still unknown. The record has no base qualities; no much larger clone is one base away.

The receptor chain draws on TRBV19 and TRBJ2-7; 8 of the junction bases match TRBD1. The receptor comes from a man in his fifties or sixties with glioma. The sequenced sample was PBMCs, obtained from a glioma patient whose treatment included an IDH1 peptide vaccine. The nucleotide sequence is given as TGTGCCAGTAGTACAGGGGGCGGCTACGAGCAGTACTTC. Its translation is CASSTGGGYEQYF.